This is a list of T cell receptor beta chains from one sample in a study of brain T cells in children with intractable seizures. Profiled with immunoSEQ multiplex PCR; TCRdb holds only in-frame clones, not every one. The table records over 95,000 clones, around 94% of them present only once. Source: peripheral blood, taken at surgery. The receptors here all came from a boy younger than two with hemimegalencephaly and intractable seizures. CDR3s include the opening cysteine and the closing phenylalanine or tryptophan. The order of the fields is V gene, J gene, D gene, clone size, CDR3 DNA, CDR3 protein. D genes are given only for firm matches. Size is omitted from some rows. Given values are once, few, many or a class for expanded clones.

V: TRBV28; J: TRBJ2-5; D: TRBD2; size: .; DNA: TGTGCCAGCAGTTTATGGACTAGCGGGAGAGAGACCCAGTACTTC; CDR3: CASSLWTSGRETQYF
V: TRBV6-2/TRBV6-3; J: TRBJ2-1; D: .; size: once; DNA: TGTGCCAGCAGTCGAGTAGTCTACAATGAGCAGTTCTTC; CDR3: CASSRVVYNEQFF
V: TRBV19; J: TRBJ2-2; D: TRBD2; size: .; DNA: TGTGCCAGTCAATGGGGACTAGCGGCTAACACCGGGGAGCTGTTTTTT; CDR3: CASQWGLAANTGELFF
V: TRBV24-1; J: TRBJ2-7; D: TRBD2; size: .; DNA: TGTGCCACCAGTGATTTCGTACTAGCGGGAAACGAGCAGTACTTC; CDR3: CATSDFVLAGNEQYF
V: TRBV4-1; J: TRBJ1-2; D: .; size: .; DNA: TGCGCCAGCAGTCATATAATTAGCCCACCCAACTATGGCTACACCTTC; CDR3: CASSHIISPPNYGYTF
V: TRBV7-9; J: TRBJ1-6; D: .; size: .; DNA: TGTGCCAGCAGCTTTATCTCGACCAATTCACCCCTCCACTTT; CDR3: CASSFISTNSPLHF
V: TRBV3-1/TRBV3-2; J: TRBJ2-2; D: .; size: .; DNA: TGTGCCAGCAGACCTACCGGGCTAGCTGCCGGGGAGCTGTTTTTT; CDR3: CASRPTGLAAGELFF
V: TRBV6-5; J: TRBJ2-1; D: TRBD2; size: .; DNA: TGTGCCACCGCGGAGGGACTAGCCTACAATGAGCAGTTCTTC; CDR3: CATAEGLAYNEQFF
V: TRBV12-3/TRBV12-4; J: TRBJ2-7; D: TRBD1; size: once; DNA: TGTGCCAGCAGTTTCAGGGGGTACGAGCAGTACTTC; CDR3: CASSFRGYEQYF
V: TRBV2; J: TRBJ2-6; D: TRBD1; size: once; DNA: TGTGCCAGCAGCATACAGGGCAGGGGGCCCCCCGCTGGGGCCAACGTCCTGACTTTC; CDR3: CASSIQGRGPPAGANVLTF
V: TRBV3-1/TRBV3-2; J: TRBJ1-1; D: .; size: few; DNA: TGTGCCAGCAGCACACTACAACAGAACACTGAAGCTTTCTTT; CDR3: CASSTLQQNTEAFF
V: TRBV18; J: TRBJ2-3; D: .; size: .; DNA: TGTGCCAGCTCAACGCCGATCACAGATACGCAGTATTTT; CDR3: CASSTPITDTQYF
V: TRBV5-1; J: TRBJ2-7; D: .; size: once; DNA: TGCGCCAGCAGTTCCCCGGGACAGGGGGGACTAGCGGTCTCCTACGAGCAGTACTTC; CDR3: CASSSPGQGGLAVSYEQYF
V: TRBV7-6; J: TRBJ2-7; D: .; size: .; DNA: TGTGCCAGCAGCTTAGCCCCCGGTCGAGGGGCTAGGTACGAGCAGTACTTC; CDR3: CASSLAPGRGARYEQYF
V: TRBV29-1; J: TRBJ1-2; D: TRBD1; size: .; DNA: TGCAGCGTCCGGGACAGGGGTTACTCTATCTATGGCTACACCTTC; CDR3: CSVRDRGYSIYGYTF
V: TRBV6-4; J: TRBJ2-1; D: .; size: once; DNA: TGTGCCAGCAGTGACTCGAACGGGGGAGCAGGCTACAATGAGCAGTTCTTC; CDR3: CASSDSNGGAGYNEQFF
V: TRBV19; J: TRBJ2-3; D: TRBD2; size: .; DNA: TGTGCCAGTAGACGACTAGCGGGAGGGTTGAGTACGCAGTATTTT; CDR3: CASRRLAGGLSTQYF
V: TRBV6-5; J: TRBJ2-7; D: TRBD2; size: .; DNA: TGTGCCAGCAGTAAGGTAGCGGGAGGGCCCTATGAGCAGTACTTC; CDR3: CASSKVAGGPYEQYF
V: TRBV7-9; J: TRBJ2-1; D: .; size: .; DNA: TGTGCCAGCAGCTTAGTTCGTGGTAGGGGGAATGAGCAGTTCTTC; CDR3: CASSLVRGRGNEQFF
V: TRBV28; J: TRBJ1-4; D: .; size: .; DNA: TGTGCCAGCAGTTTTTGGGGGGGGCCTAATGAAAAACTGTTTTTT; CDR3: CASSFWGGPNEKLFF
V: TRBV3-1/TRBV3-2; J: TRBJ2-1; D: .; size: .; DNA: TGTGCCAGCGGCTTAATGGGGTTCGGCAATGAGCAGTTCTTC; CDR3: CASGLMGFGNEQFF
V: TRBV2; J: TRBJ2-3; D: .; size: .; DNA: TGTGCCAGCAGACCCGGGCCAAGGCGGGATACGCAGTATTTT; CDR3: CASRPGPRRDTQYF
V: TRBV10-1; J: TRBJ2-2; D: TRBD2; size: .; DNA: TGCGCCAGCAGTCCCGGACTAGCGGGAGCTGGCGGGGAGCTGTTTTTT; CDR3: CASSPGLAGAGGELFF
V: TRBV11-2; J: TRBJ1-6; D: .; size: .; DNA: TGTGCCAGCAGCTTAGCCGGGCCCTCGGGCTCACCCCTCCACTTT; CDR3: CASSLAGPSGSPLHF
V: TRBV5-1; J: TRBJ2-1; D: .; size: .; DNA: TGCGCCAGCAGCTTTACAGGAATACTCTACAATGAGCAGTTCTTC; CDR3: CASSFTGILYNEQFF
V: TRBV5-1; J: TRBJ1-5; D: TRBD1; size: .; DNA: TGCGCCAGCAGCTTGGGCGGGACAGATAGCAATCAGCCCCAGCATTTT; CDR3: CASSLGGTDSNQPQHF
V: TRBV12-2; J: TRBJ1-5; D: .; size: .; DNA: TGTGCAAGTCGCGCCCATTCGAGGGGGCGGAATTTTGCCAATCAGCCCCAGCATTTT; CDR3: CASRAHSRGRNFANQPQHF
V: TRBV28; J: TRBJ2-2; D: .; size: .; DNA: TGTGCCAGCAGTTTTTGGGAGGGGGCGAACACCGGGGAGCTGTTTTTT; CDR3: CASSFWEGANTGELFF
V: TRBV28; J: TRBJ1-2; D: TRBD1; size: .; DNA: TGTGCCAGCAGTTTACCAGGGGGCTACTATGGCTACACCTTC; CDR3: CASSLPGGYYGYTF
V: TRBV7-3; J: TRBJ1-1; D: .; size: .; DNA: TGTGCCAGCAGCTTATGGCGGGGATCTGAAGCTTTCTTT; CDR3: CASSLWRGSEAFF
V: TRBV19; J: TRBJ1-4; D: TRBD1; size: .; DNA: TGTGCCAGTAGTCCACCGGGACAGTACTATGAAAAACTGTTTTTT; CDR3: CASSPPGQYYEKLFF
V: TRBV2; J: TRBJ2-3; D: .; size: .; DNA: TGTGCCAACAAGCCTCTCGTCAGCGCAGATACGCAGTATTTT; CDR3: CANKPLVSADTQYF
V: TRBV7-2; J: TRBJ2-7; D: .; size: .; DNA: TGTGCCAGCAGCTTAGGGCTAGCTGGCTACGAGCAGTACTTC; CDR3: CASSLGLAGYEQYF
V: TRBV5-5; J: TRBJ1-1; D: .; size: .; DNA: TGTGCCAGCAGCGTCCGAGGGGAGGCTAGTGGGTTGGGCACTGAAGCTTTCTTT; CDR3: CASSVRGEASGLGTEAFF
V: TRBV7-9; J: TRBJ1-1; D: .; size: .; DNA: TGTGCCAGCAGCTTACAGGTGTTGGCTGAAGCTTTCTTT; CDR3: CASSLQVLAEAFF
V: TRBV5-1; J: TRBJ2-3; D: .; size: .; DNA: TGCGCCAGCAGCTTGGTATTTCTAGGAACAGATACGCAGTATTTT; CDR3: CASSLVFLGTDTQYF
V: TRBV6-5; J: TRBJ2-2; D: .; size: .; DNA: TGTGCCAGCGATACAATGGGCAGGGGATCCGGGGAGCTGTTTTTT; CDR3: CASDTMGRGSGELFF
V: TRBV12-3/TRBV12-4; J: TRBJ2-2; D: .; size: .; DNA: TGTGCCAGCAGTCTGGGCACCGGGGAGCTGTTTTTT; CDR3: CASSLGTGELFF
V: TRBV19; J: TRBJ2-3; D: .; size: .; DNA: TGTGCCAGTAGCCCCGACCCTAGCACAGATACGCAGTATTTT; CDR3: CASSPDPSTDTQYF
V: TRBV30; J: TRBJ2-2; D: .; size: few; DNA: TGTGCCTGGAGTGAGGGAAACACCGGGGAGCTGTTTTTT; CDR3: CAWSEGNTGELFF
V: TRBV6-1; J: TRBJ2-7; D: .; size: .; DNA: TGTGCCAGCAGTGAAACGCAGGGCCTCTCCTACGAGCAGTACTTC; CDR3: CASSETQGLSYEQYF
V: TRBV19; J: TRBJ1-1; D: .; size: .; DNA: TGTGCCAGTAGTTCCGCCCAGGGGTACACTGAAGCTTTCTTT; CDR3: CASSSAQGYTEAFF
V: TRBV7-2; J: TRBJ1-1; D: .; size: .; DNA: TGTGCCAGCAGCTTGAACACTGAAGCTTTCTTT; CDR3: CASSLNTEAFF
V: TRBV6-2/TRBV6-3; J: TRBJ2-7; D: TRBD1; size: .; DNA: TGTGCCAGCAGTTATACCTTGAAGGGTTGGGGACAGGGTGTCGGCGAGCAGTACTTC; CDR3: CASSYTLKGWGQGVGEQYF
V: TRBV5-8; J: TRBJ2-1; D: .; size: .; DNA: TGTGCCAGCAGCTTGACCCGGGTCCTAAGGGGCAATGAGCAGTTCTTC; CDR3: CASSLTRVLRGNEQFF
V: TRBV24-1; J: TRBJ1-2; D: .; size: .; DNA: TGTGCCACCACCAAGGGGCCGGGCTATGGCTACACCTTC; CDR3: CATTKGPGYGYTF
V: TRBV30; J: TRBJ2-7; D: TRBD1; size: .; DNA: TGTGCCTGGAACTGGGACAGGGGCGGAGGGGAGCAGTACTTC; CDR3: CAWNWDRGGGEQYF
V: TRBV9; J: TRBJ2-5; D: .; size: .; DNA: TGTGCCAGCAGCGTAGGGTCCGCGGACACGGGAGAGACCCAGTACTTC; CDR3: CASSVGSADTGETQYF
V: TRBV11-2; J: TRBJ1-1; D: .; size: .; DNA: TGTGCCAGCAGCGATTACAGGAACACTGAAGCTTTCTTT; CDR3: CASSDYRNTEAFF
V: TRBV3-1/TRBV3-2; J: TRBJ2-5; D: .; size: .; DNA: TGTGCCAGCAGTTACAGGGACCAAGAGACCCAGTACTTC; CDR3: CASSYRDQETQYF
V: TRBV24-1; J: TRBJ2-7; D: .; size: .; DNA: TGTGCCACCAGTGATGCACTGACCTACGAGCAGTACTTC; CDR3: CATSDALTYEQYF
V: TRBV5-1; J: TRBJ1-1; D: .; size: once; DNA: TGCGCCAGCAGCTCCGTTGCGGTGAACACTGAAGCTTTCTTT; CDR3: CASSSVAVNTEAFF
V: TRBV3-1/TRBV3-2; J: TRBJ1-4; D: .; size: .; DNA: TGTGCCAGCAGCCAAGAGAGTAATGAAAAACTGTTTTTT; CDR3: CASSQESNEKLFF
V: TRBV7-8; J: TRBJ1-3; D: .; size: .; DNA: TGTGCCAGCAGCTCGAACCCCGCTAGCTCTGGAAACACCATATATTTT; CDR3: CASSSNPASSGNTIYF
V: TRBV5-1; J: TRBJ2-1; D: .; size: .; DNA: TGCGCCAGCAGCTTGAGTGTGTGGCCCACCGGGAGTGTAGGATTCAATGAGCAGTTCTTC; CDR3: CASSLSVWPTGSVGFNEQFF
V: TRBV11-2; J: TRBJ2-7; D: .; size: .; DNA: TGTGCCAGCATTAATCGAGGGTCTAGCTCCTACGAGCAGTACTTC; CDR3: CASINRGSSSYEQYF
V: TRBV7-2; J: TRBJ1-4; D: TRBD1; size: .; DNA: TGTGCCAGCAGCCTACAGGGGGCAACTAATGAAAAACTGTTTTTT; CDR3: CASSLQGATNEKLFF
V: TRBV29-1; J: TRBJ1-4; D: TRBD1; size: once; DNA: TGCAGCGTTGAAGGACCTACAGGGGGCAGGGAACTGTTTTTT; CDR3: CSVEGPTGGRELFF
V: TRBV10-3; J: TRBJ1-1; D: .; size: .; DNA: TGTGCCATCAGGGGGGAGACTGAAGCTTTCTTT; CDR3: CAIRGETEAFF